The 21 T cell receptor beta chains below all came from one sample that was sequenced in a study of neurological immune-mediated disorders. TCRdb processed the 5' RACE reads anew with MiXCR; each CDR3 protein has one entry. The sample has some 48,000 distinct CDR3 sequences, 20% to 25% seen once. Sample time point: technical triplicate 3. The sequenced sample was PBMCs. All receptors derive from a man between 60 and 75 years old with HTLV-1-associated myelopathy (HAM/TSP).

This clonotype has ten or more counts. The V gene is TRBV12-3 or TRBV12-4, the J gene TRBJ1-5; a weak D match, TRBD1 (5 bases). There are 15 residues in the CDR3. The V end was cut by 1 base, the J end by 3 bases, with 10 bases between. The CDR3 reads CASSLGGGVNQPQHF. The DNA for the CDR3 is TGTGCCAGCAGTTTAGGAGGAGGGGTCAATCAGCCCCAGCATTTT.

This clonotype came up many times. CDR3 amino acids: CSAGTSLAKNIQYF. Here the CDR3 DNA reads TGCAGTGCCGGGACTAGCCTAGCCAAAAACATTCAGTACTTC. The chain employs TRBV20-1 and TRBJ2-4; TRBD2 matches at 9 bases. CDR3 size: 14 residues. V lost 6 bases and J lost 0; bases outside the gene matches: 3. CDR1 and CDR2 from the germline V gene are DFQATT and SNEGSKA (reference sequence).

This clonotype was detected many times. The chain recombines TRBV28 with TRBJ2-7; perhaps TRBD2 as D (5 bases). CDR1 is MDHEN and CDR2 is SYDVKM in the germline V gene. The CDR3 contains 14 residues. Trimming removed 3 bases from V and 0 bases from J, with 9 bases in between. CDR3 coding DNA: TGTGCCAGCAGTTTTTCCGGGAACTCCTACGAGCAGTACTTC. The encoded protein is CASSFSGNSYEQYF.

This clonotype appeared many times. The V call is TRBV20-1, the J call TRBJ2-7, with D perhaps TRBD2 (6 bases). Trimming cost V 3 bases and J 2 bases, with 17 bases left between them. The CDR3 is 15 amino acids. Germline V lookup: CDR1 DFQATT, CDR2 SNEGSKA (reference sequence). CDR3 in amino acids: CSASPSAGKTYEQYF. The CDR3 DNA follows: TGCAGTGCTAGTCCGTCAGCGGGTAAAACCTACGAGCAGTACTTC.

This clonotype was picked up many times. The CDR3 bases are TGTGCCAGCAGCTTGGGGGGACGCCGCGGTCAGCCCCAGCATTTT. It translates to CASSLGGRRGQPQHF. The rearrangement uses TRBV7-9 and TRBJ1-5, with D possibly matching TRBD1 (5 bases). Trimming left V 3 bases short and J 6 bases short, with 15 bases between. The germline gives CDR1 SEHNR, CDR2 FQNEAQ (reference sequence). The CDR3 has 15 amino acids.

This clonotype occurred a few times. CDR3 sequence: CASSGSLGLAESGSTDTQYF. CDR3 nucleotide sequence: TGTGCCAGCAGCGGATCGCTGGGACTAGCGGAAAGCGGTAGCACAGATACGCAGTATTTT. V gene TRBV9 combines with J gene TRBJ2-3; 11 bases fit TRBD2. CDR3 length equals 20 residues. Trimming removed 3 bases from V and 0 bases from J; junction bases left unmatched: 15. Germline CDR1 and CDR2: SGDLS and YYNGEE. Full variable domain (missing parts from reference TRBV9 and TRBJ2-3): DSGVTQTPKHLITATGQRVTLRCSPRSGDLSVYWYQQSLDQGLQFLIQYYNGEERAKGNILERFSAQQFPDLHSELNLSSLELGDSALYFCASSGSLGLAESGSTDTQYFGPGTRLTVL.

Many counts were recorded for this clonotype. This chain connects TRBV6-5 to TRBJ2-3, with 9 nucleotides matching TRBD1. Germline V gene sequence: CDR1 MNHEY, CDR2 SVGAGI. This CDR3 has 14 amino acids. V shed 5 bases, J shed 10 bases, and the junction held 10 bases outside the gene matches. The CDR3, as DNA: TGTGCCAGCAGTACCCGATTGGGACAGGGACCGCAGTATTTT. The encoded protein is CASSTRLGQGPQYF.

On this clonotype itself: An end of the junction differs from the germline gene, which may be a read error. The chain couples TRBV5-1 to TRBJ2-1; 7 bases agree with TRBD2. This CDR3 contains 15 residues. The germline CDR1 and CDR2 sequences are SGHRS and YFSETQ. The CDR3 DNA follows: TGCGTCAGCAGCTTACCGATTAGCGGGCACAATGAGCAGTTCTTC. Translating gives CVSSLPISGHNEQFF.

This clonotype was counted many times. The chain is built from TRBV20-1 and TRBJ2-2; TRBD2 matches at 11 bases. Unmatched junction bases numbered 4, after V lost 3 bases and J lost 7 bases. Per germline, CDR1 DFQATT and CDR2 SNEGSKA (reference sequence). The CDR3 contains 14 residues. The CDR3 reads CSASGLAGNGELFF. As DNA, the CDR3 is TGCAGTGCTAGCGGACTAGCGGGCAACGGGGAGCTGTTTTTT.

This clonotype has a count of ten or more. The J gene is TRBJ1-5, the V gene TRBV2, with no clear D. This CDR3 is built from 17 residues. Germline V CDR1 and CDR2: SNHLY, FYNNEI. Trimming removed 4 bases from V and 2 bases from J, with 18 bases in between. The CDR3 spells CASSGRAAGLGNQPQHF. CDR3 nucleotide sequence: TGTGCCAGCAGTGGGAGGGCCGCGGGGTTGGGCAATCAGCCCCAGCATTTT.

This clonotype was observed many times. V gene TRBV27 combines with J gene TRBJ2-7, with a weak D call TRBD2 (5 bases). Trimming left V 3 bases short and J 2 bases short, with 8 bases between. The CDR3 is made up of 13 amino acids. Germline-derived CDR1 and CDR2 are MNHEY and SMNVEV (reference sequence). DNA of the CDR3: TGTGCCAGCAGTTTCGGGGTTCCCTACGAGCAGTACTTC. Protein sequence: CASSFGVPYEQYF.

This clonotype came up many times. The CDR3: CASSDGYTGELFF. DNA of the CDR3: TGTGCCAGCAGTGACGGATACACCGGGGAGCTGTTTTTT. V is TRBV6-5 and J is TRBJ2-2; D is undetermined. CDR3 size: 13 residues. Trimming took 5 bases from V and 3 from J, leaving 7 bases between them. In germline, CDR1 is MNHEY, CDR2 SVGAGI.

This clonotype was seen at least ten times. The genes are TRBV3-1 and TRBJ2-3; perhaps TRBD2 as D (5 bases). V shed 2 bases and J shed 5 bases, with 11 bases lying between them. There are 14 residues in the CDR3. Germline CDR1 is LGHDT and CDR2 is YNNKEL (reference sequence). The CDR3 protein is CASSQNAGGDTQYF. The CDR3, as DNA: TGTGCCAGCAGCCAAAACGCAGGAGGAGATACGCAGTATTTT.

DNA of the CDR3: TGTGCCAGCAGTCCTCAGGGCAATGAGCAGTTCTTC. Its translation: CASSPQGNEQFF. V is TRBV7-3 and J is TRBJ2-1, with D maybe TRBD1 (5 bases). Between the trimmed V and J ends, which lost 6 bases and 6 bases, there was a span of 9 bases. The CDR3 spans 12 residues. Germline V gene lookup returns CDR1 SGHTA and CDR2 FQGTGA.

V is TRBV20-1 and J is TRBJ2-1; D is uncertain. The CDR3 is made up of 12 amino acids. Germline V gene data show CDR1 as DFQATT and CDR2 as SNEGSKA (reference sequence). The germline V and J ends were trimmed by 3 bases and 6 bases, with 9 bases remaining between them. CDR3 DNA sequence: TGCAGTGCTAGTGATCTCGGCAATGAGCAGTTCTTC. Translation: CSASDLGNEQFF.

This clonotype has ten or more counts. The chain's CDR3 is CAISLTSGSIADTQYF. As DNA, the CDR3 is TGTGCCATCAGCCTGACTAGCGGGAGCATCGCAGATACGCAGTATTTT. The chain recombines TRBV10-3 with TRBJ2-3; TRBD2 agrees at 12 bases. Germline V gene sequence: CDR1 ENHRY, CDR2 SYGVKD. V lost 6 bases to trimming and J lost 4 bases; unmatched junction nucleotides: 8. The CDR3 consists of 16 residues.

This clonotype was seen at least ten times. The V call is TRBV20-1, the J call TRBJ2-1; 10 bases map to TRBD2. After removal of 6 bases from V and 5 bases from J, the junction contained 7 bases not matched to a gene. Germline-derived CDR1 and CDR2 are DFQATT and SNEGSKA (reference sequence). There are 14 residues in the CDR3. The chain's CDR3 is CSARTSGTHNEQFF. The CDR3 nucleotides read TGCAGTGCCCGGACTAGCGGTACTCACAATGAGCAGTTCTTC.

The J gene is TRBJ2-7, the V gene TRBV25-1; 10 nucleotides agree with TRBD2. From germline, CDR1 is MGHDK and CDR2 SYGVNS. The J segment lost 2 bases and the V segment lost 7 bases, leaving 8 bases of the junction unmatched. This CDR3 spans 15 amino acids. In DNA form, the CDR3 reads TGTGCCAGCACCGACGGTAGCGGGAGGCCCTACGAGCAGTACTTC. Translated: CASTDGSGRPYEQYF.

The rearrangement links TRBV6-6 to TRBJ1-4, with a tentative D call TRBD1 (6 bases). The CDR3 length is 16 residues. Trimming left V 4 bases short and J 7 bases short, with 19 bases between. The V gene's germline CDR1 is MNHNY and CDR2 SVGAGI (reference sequence). The CDR3 region has the DNA TGTGCCAGCAGTTCAGAGGGGGTAAATTGGGTTGAAAAACTGTTTTTT. Its protein product is CASSSEGVNWVEKLFF.

This clonotype has a count of ten or more. This rearrangement joins TRBV20-1 to TRBJ2-7; perhaps TRBD2 as D (6 bases). There are 16 residues in the CDR3. The V gene lost 0 bases and the J gene lost 4 bases, with 19 bases spanning the gap. Looked up from germline, CDR1 is DFQATT and CDR2 is SNEGSKA (reference sequence). DNA for the CDR3: TGCAGTGCTAGAGATCAGAGACGGGAGTGGTCTTACGAGCAGTACTTC. It yields the protein CSARDQRREWSYEQYF.

Regarding this clonotype: At one end the junction does not follow the germline gene, possibly because of a read error. The J gene is TRBJ1-3, the V gene TRBV18; no clear D gene. CDR1 KGHSH and CDR2 LQKENI come from the germline V gene. CDR3 length: 15 residues. The CDR3 reads CAGSPLSAAANTIYF. The DNA for the CDR3 is TGTGCCGGCTCCCCTCTCTCCGCGGCGGCAAACACCATATATTTT.